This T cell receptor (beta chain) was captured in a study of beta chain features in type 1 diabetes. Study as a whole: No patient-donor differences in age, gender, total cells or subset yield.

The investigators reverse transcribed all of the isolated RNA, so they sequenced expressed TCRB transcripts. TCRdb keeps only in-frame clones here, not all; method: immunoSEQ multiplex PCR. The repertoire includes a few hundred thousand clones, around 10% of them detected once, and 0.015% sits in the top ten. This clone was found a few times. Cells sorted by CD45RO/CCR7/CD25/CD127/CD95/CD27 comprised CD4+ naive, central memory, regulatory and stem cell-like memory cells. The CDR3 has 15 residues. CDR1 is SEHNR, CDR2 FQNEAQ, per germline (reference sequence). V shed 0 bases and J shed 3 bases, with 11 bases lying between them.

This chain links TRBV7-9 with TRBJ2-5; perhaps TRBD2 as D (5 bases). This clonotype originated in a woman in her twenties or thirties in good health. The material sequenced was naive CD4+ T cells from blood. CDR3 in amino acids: CASSLAPDGEETQYF. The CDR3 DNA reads TGTGCCAGCAGCTTAGCACCAGACGGGGAAGAGACCCAGTACTTC.